The 11 T cell receptor beta chains reported below all come from one sample, sequenced in a study of cytomegalovirus exposure and HLA in healthy donors. The data were produced by immunoSEQ multiplex PCR, yet TCRdb's version contains in-frame clones alone and is incomplete. The data hold 150,000 to 250,000 clones, with about 81% observed a single time. Sequencing was performed on PBMCs. These TCRs come from a woman aged 25-40 years in good health and CMV-seronegative.

The chain joins TRBV25-1 to TRBJ2-6, with 11 positions matching TRBD2. The germline gives CDR1 MGHDK, CDR2 SYGVNS. The CDR3 has 18 residues. J was trimmed by 1 base and V by 6 bases; bases with no gene match: 8. The CDR3 reads CASRDSGRALSGANVLTF. The CDR3 DNA is TGTGCCAGCAGGGATAGCGGGAGGGCGCTTTCTGGGGCCAACGTCCTGACTTTC.

The CDR3 region has the DNA TGTGCCAGCAGTTTAAGACAGGGGGTTCGAGCTTTCTTT. Its translation is CASSLRQGVRAFF. V and J are TRBV28 and TRBJ1-1, with 9 bases fitting TRBD1. The CDR3 has 13 residues. V gave up 2 bases and J gave up 10 bases; unmatched junction bases: 5. Germline V CDR1 and CDR2: MDHEN, SYDVKM.

The chain carries TRBV9 and TRBJ2-3; TRBD2 matches at 14 bases. The V segment lost 4 bases and the J segment 4 bases; nucleotides outside the gene matches: 5. The CDR3 length is 16 residues. In germline, CDR1 is SGDLS, CDR2 YYNGEE. CDR3 region: CASSPGLAGDSDTQYF. Here the CDR3 DNA reads TGTGCCAGCAGCCCGGGACTAGCGGGGGATTCAGATACGCAGTATTTT.

This clone came up many times. The rearrangement links TRBV6-1 to TRBJ1-1, with a tentative D call TRBD1 (6 bases). Germline CDR1 MNHNS, CDR2 SASEGT. This CDR3 has 15 residues. V was clipped by 1 base and J by 1 base, with 10 bases between them. DNA for the CDR3: TGTGCCAGCAGTGAAGGTGTGGGGGCGAACACTGAAGCTTTCTTT. This translates into CASSEGVGANTEAFF.

This clone was recorded only once. The rearrangement links TRBV6-5 to TRBJ2-7; TRBD2 matches 8 bases. The CDR3 has 14 residues. Germline CDR1 and CDR2: MNHEY and SVGAGI. V shed 5 bases and J 3 bases; nucleotides not matched to a gene: 6. The CDR3 region is CASSRLARNYEQYF. CDR3 DNA: TGTGCCAGCAGTCGACTAGCGCGTAACTACGAGCAGTACTTC.

The CDR3 spells CASSEIGRGSYEQYF. DNA of the CDR3: TGTGCCAGCAGTGAAATAGGCAGGGGGTCCTACGAGCAGTACTTC. The chain uses TRBV25-1 and TRBJ2-7, with 7 nucleotides matching TRBD1. Germline V gives CDR1 MGHDK, CDR2 SYGVNS. This CDR3 comprises 15 residues. Trimming at V came to 2 bases and at J to 1 base, leaving 5 bases not matched to a gene.

This sequence joins TRBV7-2 and TRBJ1-4, with D uncertain. The CDR3 is 12 residues long. V gave up 5 bases and J gave up 8 bases, with 9 bases separating them. Germline V gives CDR1 SGHTA, CDR2 FQGNSA. CDR3 region: CASSPGLEKLFF. The CDR3 region has the DNA TGTGCCAGCAGCCCCGGACTGGAAAAACTGTTTTTT.

This chain connects TRBV5-1 to TRBJ1-2, with 10 bases identical to TRBD1. Per the germline V gene, CDR1 is SGHRS and CDR2 is YFSETQ. Germline trimming cut 0 bases from V and 2 bases from J; bases unmatched to any gene: 1. The CDR3 covers 15 residues. As DNA, the CDR3 is TGCGCCAGCAGCTTGGGGACAGGGGGGAACTATGGCTACACCTTC. Encoded protein: CASSLGTGGNYGYTF.

The chain joins TRBV29-1 to TRBJ2-1, with D possibly being TRBD1 (5 bases). The CDR3 is 15 amino acids. Trimming stripped 1 base from V and 0 bases from J, with 10 bases between. The germline V gene encodes CDR1 SQVTM and CDR2 ANQGSEA. CDR3 residues: CSVEGTSSSYNEQFF. CDR3 nucleotide sequence: TGCAGCGTTGAAGGGACAAGTAGCTCCTACAATGAGCAGTTCTTC.

The CDR3 nucleotides are TGTGCCAGCACCGCCTTCTCCGGAGATACGCAGTATTTT. The encoded protein is CASTAFSGDTQYF. This chain uses TRBV28 with TRBJ2-3; D is undetermined. V was shortened by 7 bases and J by 5 bases, with 13 bases between the two germline ends. Germline CDR1 MDHEN, CDR2 SYDVKM. This CDR3 is built from 13 residues.

V gene TRBV6-4 combines with J gene TRBJ2-1, with 8 positions matching TRBD1. This CDR3 is 14 amino acids long. V shed 0 bases, J shed 8 bases, and the junction held 3 bases outside the gene matches. Germline assignment: CDR1 MRHNA and CDR2 SNTAGT. The CDR3 loop is CASSDSPGGHEQFF. In nucleotides, the CDR3 is TGTGCCAGCAGTGACTCACCAGGGGGCCATGAGCAGTTCTTC.